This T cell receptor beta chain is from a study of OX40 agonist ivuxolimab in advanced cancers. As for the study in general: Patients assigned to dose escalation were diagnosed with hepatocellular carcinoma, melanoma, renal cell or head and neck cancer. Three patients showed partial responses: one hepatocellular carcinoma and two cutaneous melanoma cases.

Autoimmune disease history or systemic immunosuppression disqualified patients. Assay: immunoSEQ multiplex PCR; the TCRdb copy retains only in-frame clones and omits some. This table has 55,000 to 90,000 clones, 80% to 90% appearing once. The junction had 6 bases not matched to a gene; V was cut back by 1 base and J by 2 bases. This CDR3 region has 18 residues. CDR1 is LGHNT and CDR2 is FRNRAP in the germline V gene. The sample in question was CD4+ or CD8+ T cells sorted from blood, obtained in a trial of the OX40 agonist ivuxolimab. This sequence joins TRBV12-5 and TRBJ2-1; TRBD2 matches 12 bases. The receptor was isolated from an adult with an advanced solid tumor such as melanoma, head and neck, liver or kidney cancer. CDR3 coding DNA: TGTGCTAGTGGTTTGGATGGACTAGCGGGACTCACCTACAATGAGCAGTTCTTC. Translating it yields CASGLDGLAGLTYNEQFF. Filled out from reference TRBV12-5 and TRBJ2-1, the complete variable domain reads DARVTQTPRHKVTEMGQEVTMRCQPILGHNTVFWYRQTMMQGLELLAYFRNRAPLDDSGMPKDRFSAEMPDATLATLKIQPSEPRDSAVYFCASGLDGLAGLTYNEQFFGPGTRLTVL.